The 5 T cell receptor beta chains presented below share a single source sample, sequenced in a study of cytomegalovirus exposure and HLA in healthy donors. The study ran its PCR with 60 Vbeta and 13 Jbeta primers. TCRdb keeps only in-frame clones here, not all; method: immunoSEQ multiplex PCR. The sample lists approximately 200,000 clones, approximately 84% seen once, with approximately 5.4% in the top ten. Sequenced material: PBMCs. Receptors originate from a woman in her thirties in good health and CMV-seropositive.

J is TRBJ1-2 and V is TRBV11-2; weak D call: TRBD1 (6 bases). The CDR3 is made up of 16 amino acids. The germline V and J ends were trimmed by 6 bases and 4 bases, with 21 bases remaining between them. Per the germline V gene, CDR1 is SGHAT and CDR2 is FQNNGV. The CDR3 coding sequence is TGTGCCAGCAGTCCACAGGGTTCCTATTTTACCTATGGCTACACCTTC. It specifies CASSPQGSYFTYGYTF. The full variable domain, its missing parts supplied by reference TRBV11-2 and TRBJ1-2, is EAGVAQSPRYKIIEKRQSVAFWCNPISGHATLYWYQQILGQGPKLLIQFQNNGVVDDSQLPKDRFSAERLKGVDSTLKIQPAKLEDSAVYLCASSPQGSYFTYGYTFGSGTRLTVV.

The chain has TRBV13 and TRBJ1-2; D is uncertain. Trimming removed 5 bases at V and 8 bases at J, with 18 bases between. The CDR3 has 14 amino acids. Germline V lookup: CDR1 PRHDT, CDR2 FYEKMQ (reference sequence). In nucleotides, the CDR3 is TGTGCCAGCAGCCCGAATGCAGGTCTAAGGGGCTACACCTTC. Translation gives CASSPNAGLRGYTF. Variable domain in full (rest from reference TRBV13 and TRBJ1-2): AAGVIQSPRHLIKEKRETATLKCYPIPRHDTVYWYQQGPGQDPQFLISFYEKMQSDKGSIPDRFSAQQFSDYHSELNMSSLELGDSALYFCASSPNAGLRGYTFGSGTRLTVV.

The chain employs TRBV15 and TRBJ1-1; 7 nucleotides align to TRBD1. The CDR3 has 13 amino acids. Per the germline V gene, CDR1 is LNHNV and CDR2 is YYDKDF (reference sequence). With 8 bases clipped from V and 4 bases from J, the junction kept 7 bases outside the gene matches. The CDR3 loop reads CATDDRDGTEAFF. DNA for the CDR3: TGTGCCACCGATGACAGGGATGGCACTGAAGCTTTCTTT.

The V gene is TRBV20-1, the J gene TRBJ2-5; D remains unclear. V was clipped by 8 bases and J by 5 bases, with 12 bases between them. Germline loops: CDR1 DFQATT, CDR2 SNEGSKA (reference sequence). This CDR3 region has 11 residues. CDR3: CSKAPEETQYF. The CDR3 DNA is TGCAGTAAGGCCCCGGAGGAGACCCAGTACTTC.

This sequence joins TRBV27 and TRBJ2-5, with 15 bases identical to TRBD2. The CDR3 spans 16 residues. Germline V gene lookup returns CDR1 MNHEY and CDR2 SMNVEV (reference sequence). Unmatched junction bases numbered 7, after V lost 6 bases and J lost 5 bases. This CDR3 is CASSPRTSGRDETQYF. The CDR3, as DNA: TGTGCCAGCAGCCCGAGGACTAGCGGGAGGGATGAGACCCAGTACTTC.